This T cell receptor (beta chain) was identified in a study of T cell repertoires in Merkel cell carcinoma (dated by TCRdb to about 2019). About the investigation overall: The study excluded patients who had received intralesional immunotherapy or systemic immune checkpoint blockade before the biopsy. Tetramer sorting, cloning and paired TCR sequencing of expanded tumor-infiltrating lymphocytes were first used to define MCPyV-specific clonotypes. To be included, a subject needed both a diagnosis of MCPyV-positive Merkel cell carcinoma and tumor-infiltrating lymphocytes that had been successfully expanded in vitro. Here is what the overall study found, with its caveats: No normal tissue biopsies were studied.

Study subjects had biopsy-confirmed Merkel cell carcinoma that was MCPyV-positive, and every subject had positive serum antibodies to T-antigen. Roughly 6 adjacent 10-micron frozen tumor sections were used for genomic DNA extraction without cell sorting or culture. About 5 x 5 x 5 mm of tumor biopsy tissue was frozen in optimal cutting temperature compound. Hematoxylin and eosin scout sections confirmed abundant Merkel cell carcinoma and infiltrating cells in the frozen biopsy. Worth noting for this clone: Its antigen is not yet known. No base qualities exist here, and no much larger clone lies one base off it.

The immunoSEQ assay was used both to sequence TRB CDR3 from tumor genomic DNA and to process the resulting data. Drawn from immuneACCESS, this table holds only the in-frame rearrangements with V and J called that TCRdb kept. Clones are partly lost; checked studies trace under half to an unresolved V gene and leave the rest unexplained. This sample holds more than 12,000 clones; 76% were observed only once. The ten largest clones represent roughly a sixth of the sample. From its cysteine to its phenylalanine, the CDR3 spans 13 amino acids. The retained sequence is limited to the CDR3, 39 bases, with the frame set at the first base. Per the germline V gene, SQVTM is the CDR1 and ANQGSEA is the CDR2. The junction carries 7 bases between V and J, which are trimmed by 1 base and 1 base respectively.

Sample: tumor tissue. The rearrangement combines TRBV29-1 with TRBJ1-1; no D gene can be assigned with confidence. The receptor's source is an adult with Merkel cell carcinoma. The sequenced DNA is TGCAGCGTTGAAGCGAAGGGGAACACTGAAGCTTTCTTT. This is translated as CSVEAKGNTEAFF.